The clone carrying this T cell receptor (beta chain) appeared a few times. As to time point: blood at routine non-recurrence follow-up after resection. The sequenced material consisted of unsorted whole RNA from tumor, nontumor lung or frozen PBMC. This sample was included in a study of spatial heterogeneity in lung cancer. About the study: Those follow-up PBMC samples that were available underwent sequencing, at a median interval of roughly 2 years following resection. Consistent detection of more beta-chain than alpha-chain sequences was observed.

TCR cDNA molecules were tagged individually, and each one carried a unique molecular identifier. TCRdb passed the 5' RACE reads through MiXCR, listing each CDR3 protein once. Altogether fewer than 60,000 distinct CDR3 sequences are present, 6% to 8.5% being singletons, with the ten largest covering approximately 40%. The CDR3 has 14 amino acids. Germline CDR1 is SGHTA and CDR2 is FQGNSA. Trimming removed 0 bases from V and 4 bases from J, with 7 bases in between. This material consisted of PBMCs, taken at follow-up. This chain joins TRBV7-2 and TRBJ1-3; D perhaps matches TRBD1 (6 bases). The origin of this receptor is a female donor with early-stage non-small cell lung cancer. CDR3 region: CASSLAGQGNTIYF. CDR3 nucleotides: TGTGCCAGCAGCTTAGCCGGACAGGGAAACACCATATATTTT. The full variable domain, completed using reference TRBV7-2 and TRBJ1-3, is GAGVSQSPSNKVTEKGKDVELRCDPISGHTALYWYRQSLGQGLEFLIYFQGNSAPDKSGLPSDRFSAERTGGSVSTLTIQRTQQEDSAVYLCASSLAGQGNTIYFGEGSWLTVV.